This T cell receptor (beta chain) was sequenced during a study of T cell repertoires in cytomegalovirus infection. Germline V gives CDR1 DFQATT, CDR2 SNEGSKA (reference sequence). This CDR3 has 16 residues. With V trimmed by 2 bases and J by 3 bases, 8 bases remained unmatched. TCRdb fed the reads into MiXCR, producing one record per CDR3 protein. In the table there are roughly 760,000 distinct CDR3 sequences, approximately 40% of which are singletons. This rearrangement joins TRBV20-1 to TRBJ2-3; 10 bases agree with TRBD2. Input material: PBMCs. This clonotype originated in a human donor in good health (CMV status not recorded). Some clones in this sample may be carry-over from other donors' samples. CDR3 amino acids: CSARPGLARATDTQYF. The DNA for the CDR3 is TGCAGTGCTAGACCGGGACTAGCGAGGGCGACAGATACGCAGTATTTT.